At least ten counts were recorded for the clone carrying this TCR beta chain. The V gene lost 4 bases and the J gene lost 1 base, with 21 bases spanning the gap. Germline-derived CDR1 and CDR2 are SGHDT and YYEEEE. There are 18 residues in the CDR3. Each patient went into thyroid surgery without having received any treatment. This sample is part of a study of metastatic and nonmetastatic thyroid tumors. TCRdb recomputed clones from the PCR reads via MiXCR. The table includes about 20,000 clones, 15% to 18% detected once. The chain combines TRBV5-6 with TRBJ2-4, with D maybe TRBD1 (5 bases). The material sequenced was blood. The receptor comes from a female donor with papillary thyroid cancer or a benign thyroid nodule (not recorded which). Some clones in this sample may be carry-over from other donors' samples. The CDR3 DNA is TGTGCCAGCAGCCCGACGGCATTTAGACAGTCCGCCAAAAACATTCAGTACTTC. It translates to CASSPTAFRQSAKNIQYF.